The TCR beta chain described here comes from a study of cytomegalovirus exposure and HLA in healthy donors. As for the study in general: Early release data held tens of millions of unique TCRs from HLA-typed donors.

PCR primers comprised 60 Vbeta and 13 Jbeta primers. Libraries were prepared by immunoSEQ multiplex PCR; TCRdb keeps only in-frame clonotypes and omits some of them. The table lists roughly 150,000 clones, 75% of them singletons. The ends were cut back, 6 bases at V and 3 bases at J, with 14 bases in the middle. The CDR3 is made up of 15 amino acids. Germline V gives CDR1 LNHDA, CDR2 SQIVND (reference sequence). Study-level points and caveats: Overall, approximately 150 TCR beta chains were annotated as cytomegalovirus-associated. Across donors, presence/absence analyses took sequencing depth to be roughly uniform. In an earlier analysis, about 87% or about 30%: the productive usage of most TCR beta V segments.

Of note for this clone: The antigen is not known.

The J gene is TRBJ2-2, the V gene TRBV19; tentative D call: TRBD2 (6 bases). This receptor was obtained from a man between 18 and 35 years old in good health and CMV-seropositive. The sequencing sample was made of PBMCs. DNA for the CDR3: TGTGCCAGTAGCGAGATAGCGGTTGACACCGGGGAGCTGTTTTTT. It translates to CASSEIAVDTGELFF.